The T cell receptor (beta chain) described here comes from a study of early T cells in non-severe SARS-CoV-2 infection. Turning to the study itself: The authors sequenced bulk RNA from unsorted whole blood, leaving chains unpaired.

Attachment of unique molecular identifiers to individual cDNA molecules was performed. MiXCR, run by TCRdb on the 5' RACE reads, gives a single entry per CDR3 protein. This sample yields 100,000 or so distinct CDR3 sequences, of which 13% are seen a single time; approximately 6.4% belongs to the top ten. There are 14 residues in the CDR3. Germline V gene sequence: CDR1 KGHSH, CDR2 LQKENI. Losses at the gene ends were 8 bases for V and 9 bases for J; bases not matched to a gene: 11. Sequencing was performed on whole blood. The chain recombines TRBV18 with TRBJ2-1; TRBD2 aligns across 9 bases. The origin of this receptor is an adult who was a healthcare worker with PCR-confirmed SARS-CoV-2 infection or an uninfected control (not recorded which). The CDR3 protein is CASTPGTSSGEQFF. The CDR3 bases are TGTGCCAGCACGCCCGGGACTAGCTCCGGTGAGCAGTTCTTC.